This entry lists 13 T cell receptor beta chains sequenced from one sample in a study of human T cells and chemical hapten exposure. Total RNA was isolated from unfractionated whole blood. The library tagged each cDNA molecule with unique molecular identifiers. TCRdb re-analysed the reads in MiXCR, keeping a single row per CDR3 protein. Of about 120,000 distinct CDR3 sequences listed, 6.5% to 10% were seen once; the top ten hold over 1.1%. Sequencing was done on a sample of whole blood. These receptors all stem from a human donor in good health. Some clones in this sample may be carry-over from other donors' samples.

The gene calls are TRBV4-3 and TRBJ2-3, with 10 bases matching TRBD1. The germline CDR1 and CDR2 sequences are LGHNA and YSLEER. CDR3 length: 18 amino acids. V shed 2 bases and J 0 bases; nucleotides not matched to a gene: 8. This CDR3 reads CASSQLTGGLPSTDTQYF. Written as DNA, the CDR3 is TGCGCCAGCAGCCAACTGACAGGGGGCTTACCTAGCACAGATACGCAGTATTTT.

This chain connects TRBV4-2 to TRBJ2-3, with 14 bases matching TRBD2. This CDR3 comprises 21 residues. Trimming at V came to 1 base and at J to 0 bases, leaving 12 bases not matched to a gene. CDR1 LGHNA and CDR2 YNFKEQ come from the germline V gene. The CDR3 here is CASSQALTSGRAQWSTDTQYF. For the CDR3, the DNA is TGTGCCAGCAGCCAAGCTCTGACTAGCGGGAGGGCCCAATGGAGCACAGATACGCAGTATTTT.

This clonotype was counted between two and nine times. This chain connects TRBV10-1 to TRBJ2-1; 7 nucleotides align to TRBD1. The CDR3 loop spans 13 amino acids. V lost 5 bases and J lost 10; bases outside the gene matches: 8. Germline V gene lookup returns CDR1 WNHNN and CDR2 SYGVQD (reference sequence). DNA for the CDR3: TGCGCCAGCAGTCAATTCAGCAGGGGGGAGCAGTTCTTC. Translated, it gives CASSQFSRGEQFF.

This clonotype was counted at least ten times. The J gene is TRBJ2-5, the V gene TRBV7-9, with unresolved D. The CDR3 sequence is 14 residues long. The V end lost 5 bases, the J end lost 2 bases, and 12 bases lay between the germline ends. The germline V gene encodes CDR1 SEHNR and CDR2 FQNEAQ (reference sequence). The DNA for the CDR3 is TGTGCCAGCAGCGCCGACGCCGTACAAGAGACCCAGTACTTC. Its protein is CASSADAVQETQYF.

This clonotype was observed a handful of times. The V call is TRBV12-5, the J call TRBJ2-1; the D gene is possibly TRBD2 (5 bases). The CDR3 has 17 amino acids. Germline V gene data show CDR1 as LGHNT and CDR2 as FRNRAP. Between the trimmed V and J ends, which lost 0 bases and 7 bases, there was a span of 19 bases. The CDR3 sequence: CASGLVTSGRVGNEQFF. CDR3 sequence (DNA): TGTGCTAGTGGTTTGGTAACCAGCGGTAGAGTCGGAAATGAGCAGTTCTTC.

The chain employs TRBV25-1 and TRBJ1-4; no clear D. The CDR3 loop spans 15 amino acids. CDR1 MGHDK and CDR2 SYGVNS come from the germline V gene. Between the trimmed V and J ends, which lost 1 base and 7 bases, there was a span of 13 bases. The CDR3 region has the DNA TGTGCCAGCAGTGAATCTCAGGCGCCGGGTGAAAAACTGTTTTTT. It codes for CASSESQAPGEKLFF. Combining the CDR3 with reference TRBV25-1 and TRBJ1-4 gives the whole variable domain EADIYQTPRYLVIGTGKKITLECSQTMGHDKMYWYQQDPGMELHLIHYSYGVNSTEKGDLSSESTVSRIRTEHFPLTLESARPSHTSQYLCASSESQAPGEKLFFGSGTQLSVL.

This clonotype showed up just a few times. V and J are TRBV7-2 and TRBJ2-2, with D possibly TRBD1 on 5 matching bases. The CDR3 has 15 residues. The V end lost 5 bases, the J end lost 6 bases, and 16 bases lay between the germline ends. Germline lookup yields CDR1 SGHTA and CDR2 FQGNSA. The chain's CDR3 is CASSPEQARAGELFF. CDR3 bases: TGTGCCAGCAGCCCCGAACAGGCTCGGGCCGGGGAGCTGTTTTTT.

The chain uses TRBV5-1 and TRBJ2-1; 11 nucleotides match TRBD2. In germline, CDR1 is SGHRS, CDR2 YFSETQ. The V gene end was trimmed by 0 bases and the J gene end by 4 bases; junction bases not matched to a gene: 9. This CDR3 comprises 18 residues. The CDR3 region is CASSLAVSGGANYNEQFF. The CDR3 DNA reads TGCGCCAGCAGCTTGGCGGTTAGCGGGGGGGCAAATTACAATGAGCAGTTCTTC.

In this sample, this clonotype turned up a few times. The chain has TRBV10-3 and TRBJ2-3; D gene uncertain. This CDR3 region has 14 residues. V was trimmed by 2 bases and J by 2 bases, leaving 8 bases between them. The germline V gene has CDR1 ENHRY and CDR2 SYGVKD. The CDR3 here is CAISERAPTDTQYF. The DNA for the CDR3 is TGTGCCATCAGTGAGCGGGCCCCCACAGATACGCAGTATTTT.

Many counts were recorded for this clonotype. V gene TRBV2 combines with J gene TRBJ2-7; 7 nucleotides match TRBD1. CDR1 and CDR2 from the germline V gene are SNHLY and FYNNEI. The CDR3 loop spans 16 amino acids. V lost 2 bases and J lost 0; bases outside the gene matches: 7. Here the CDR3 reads CASSEIEDRSSYEQYF. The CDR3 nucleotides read TGTGCCAGCAGTGAAATTGAGGACAGGAGCTCCTACGAGCAGTACTTC.

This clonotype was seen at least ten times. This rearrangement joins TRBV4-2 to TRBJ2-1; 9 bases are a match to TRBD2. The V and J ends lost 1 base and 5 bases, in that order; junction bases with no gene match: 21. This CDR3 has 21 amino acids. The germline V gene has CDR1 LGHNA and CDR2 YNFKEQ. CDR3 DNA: TGTGCCAGCAGCCAAGGGCCGGGACTAGCACCCGGCATTCCATTCGACAATGAGCAGTTCTTC. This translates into CASSQGPGLAPGIPFDNEQFF.

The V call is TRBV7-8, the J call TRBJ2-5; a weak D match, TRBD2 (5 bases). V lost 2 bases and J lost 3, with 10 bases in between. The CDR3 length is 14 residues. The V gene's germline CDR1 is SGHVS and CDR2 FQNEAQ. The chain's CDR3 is CASSLWTEEETQYF. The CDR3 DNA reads TGTGCCAGCAGCTTATGGACTGAAGAAGAGACCCAGTACTTC.

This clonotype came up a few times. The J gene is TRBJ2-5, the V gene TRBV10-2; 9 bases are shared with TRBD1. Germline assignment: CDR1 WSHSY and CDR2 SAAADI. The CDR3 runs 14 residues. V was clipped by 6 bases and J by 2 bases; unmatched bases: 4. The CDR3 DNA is TGCGCCAGCAGGGGACAGGGCTTACAAGAGACCCAGTACTTC. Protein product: CASRGQGLQETQYF.